This passage covers 29 T cell receptor beta chains from one sample sequenced in a study of cytomegalovirus exposure and HLA in healthy donors. 13 Jbeta primers and 60 Vbeta primers were used for the PCR. Only in-frame clones appear in the TCRdb table, and some are missing; sequencing was by immunoSEQ multiplex PCR. Found here are 130,000 or so clones; the top ten clones hold around 1.5%. Specimen: PBMCs. All receptors derive from a woman in her 40s in good health and CMV-seronegative.

The chain joins TRBV19 to TRBJ2-3; D gene ambiguous. V shed 5 bases and J shed 14 bases, with 20 bases lying between them. The CDR3 extends over 13 amino acids. The germline V gene encodes CDR1 LNHDA and CDR2 SQIVND (reference sequence). The CDR3 DNA reads as TGTGCCAGTAGTGCCCGTGGTGGGCCGAGTGGGTATTTT. Translating it yields CASSARGGPSGYF.

This rearrangement joins TRBV28 to TRBJ1-4, with D possibly TRBD1 on 6 matching bases. Germline CDR1 MDHEN, CDR2 SYDVKM. This CDR3 is 14 amino acids long. Between the trimmed V and J ends, which lost 2 bases and 8 bases, there was a span of 12 bases. The CDR3 sequence: CASSLEGGREKLFF. CDR3 sequence (DNA): TGTGCCAGCAGTTTAGAGGGGGGGCGGGAAAAACTGTTTTTT.

V and J are TRBV28 and TRBJ2-5, with D possibly TRBD1 on 6 matching bases. V was shortened by 2 bases and J by 1 base, with 14 bases between the two germline ends. This CDR3 comprises 16 residues. Per the germline V gene, CDR1 is MDHEN and CDR2 is SYDVKM. CDR3 DNA: TGTGCCAGCAGTTTAGGCAGGGGAGCTCTCCAAGAGACCCAGTACTTC. This gives the protein CASSLGRGALQETQYF.

The chain recombines TRBV18 with TRBJ1-1; unclear D gene. Germline lookup yields CDR1 KGHSH and CDR2 LQKENI. The CDR3 sequence is 14 residues long. Trimming removed 3 bases at V and 1 base at J, with 9 bases between. CDR3 amino acids: CASSPLAGNTEAFF. Here the CDR3 DNA reads TGTGCCAGCTCACCGCTCGCGGGGAACACTGAAGCTTTCTTT.

The gene calls are TRBV7-2 and TRBJ1-1, with unresolved D. This CDR3 has 13 amino acids. V was shortened by 8 bases and J by 1 base, with 11 bases between the two germline ends. Germline CDR1 SGHTA, CDR2 FQGNSA. This CDR3 reads CASRPLRNTEAFF. The CDR3 DNA reads TGTGCCAGCCGCCCGCTCAGGAACACTGAAGCTTTCTTT.

V gene TRBV9 combines with J gene TRBJ2-1; tentative D call: TRBD1 (6 bases). V was pared by 4 bases and J by 0 bases, with 14 bases between. In germline, CDR1 is SGDLS, CDR2 YYNGEE. The CDR3 sequence is 16 residues long. The DNA for the CDR3 is TGTGCCAGCAGCCCCCAGACAGGAGCCTCCTACAATGAGCAGTTCTTC. Its protein product is CASSPQTGASYNEQFF.

The chain is built from TRBV4-3 and TRBJ2-1; weak D call: TRBD2 (6 bases). Germline V CDR1 and CDR2: LGHNA, YSLEER. Between the trimmed V and J ends, which lost 5 bases and 3 bases, there was a span of 8 bases. This CDR3 comprises 13 residues. CDR3 in DNA: TGCGCCAGCAGCGTGGACTACTACAATGAGCAGTTCTTC. This translates into CASSVDYYNEQFF.

This rearrangement joins TRBV2 to TRBJ1-5, with a possible D match to TRBD1 (6 bases). The V end was cut by 6 bases, the J end by 1 base, with 13 bases between. Germline-derived CDR1 and CDR2 are SNHLY and FYNNEI. This CDR3 spans 15 amino acids. This CDR3 is CASSQQGNSNQPQHF. The CDR3 DNA sequence: TGTGCCAGCAGCCAACAGGGTAACAGCAATCAGCCCCAGCATTTT. The full variable domain, with the rest looked up from reference TRBV2 and TRBJ1-5, is EPEVTQTPSHQVTQMGQEVILRCVPISNHLYFYWYRQILGQKVEFLVSFYNNEISEKSEIFDDQFSVERPDGSNFTLKIRSTKLEDSAMYFCASSQQGNSNQPQHFGDGTRLSIL.

This chain joins TRBV10-3 and TRBJ2-3; 7 nucleotides match TRBD2. J lost 9 bases, V lost 3 bases, and 12 bases had no gene match. The germline gives CDR1 ENHRY, CDR2 SYGVKD. CDR3 length: 15 residues. CDR3 in amino acids: CAISDPGTTSYTQYF. The CDR3 bases are TGTGCCATCAGTGACCCCGGGACTACATCATACACGCAGTATTTT.

This chain links TRBV27 with TRBJ1-2; 7 bases map to TRBD1. The germline V gene encodes CDR1 MNHEY and CDR2 SMNVEV (reference sequence). The CDR3 contains 14 residues. J gave up 6 bases and V 5 bases, and 9 bases lay outside the gene matches. The DNA of the CDR3 is TGTGCCAGCAGTCCTCTAGACAGGGTGGATGGCTACACCTTC. This translates into CASSPLDRVDGYTF.

The chain uses TRBV5-6 and TRBJ1-5, with D possibly matching TRBD1 (5 bases). Germline assignment: CDR1 SGHDT and CDR2 YYEEEE. The CDR3 covers 16 residues. The V end lost 0 bases, the J end lost 1 base, and 11 bases lay between the germline ends. The CDR3 here is CASSLAGRGSNQPQHF. The CDR3 region has the DNA TGTGCCAGCAGCTTGGCAGGTAGGGGAAGCAATCAGCCCCAGCATTTT.

The V and J genes are TRBV29-1 and TRBJ1-1, with D unclear. V lost 6 bases, J lost 1 base, and 6 bases lay in between. CDR1 is SQVTM and CDR2 is ANQGSEA in the germline V gene. CDR3 length: 11 residues. CDR3 loop: CSVAPNTEAFF. CDR3 nucleotides: TGCAGCGTGGCACCGAACACTGAAGCTTTCTTT.

The chain combines TRBV5-4 with TRBJ1-2, with D possibly being TRBD1 (6 bases). The germline V and J ends were trimmed by 3 bases and 6 bases, with 21 bases remaining between them. The CDR3 is 16 amino acids. CDR1 is SGHNT and CDR2 is YYREEE in the germline V gene (reference sequence). In DNA form, the CDR3 reads TGTGCCAGCAGCTCGGGGGGGGGCAGGGGATCGGATGGCTACACCTTC. This codes for CASSSGGGRGSDGYTF.

The chain has TRBV4-1 and TRBJ2-4; D perhaps matches TRBD1 (6 bases). CDR1 and CDR2 from the germline V gene are MGHRA and YSYEKL. The CDR3 runs 16 residues. Trimming took off 4 bases at V and 1 base at J, with 14 bases between the two ends. The CDR3 is CASSRSRDNAKNIQYF. DNA of the CDR3: TGCGCCAGCAGCCGCTCACGGGACAACGCCAAAAACATTCAGTACTTC.

The V gene is TRBV29-1, the J gene TRBJ2-5, with 8 bases lining up with TRBD1. Trimming removed 3 bases from V and 5 bases from J; junction bases left unmatched: 8. Germline values: CDR1 SQVTM, CDR2 ANQGSEA. The CDR3 length is 14 residues. CDR3 in amino acids: CSVDKAGGSETQYF. The CDR3 region has the DNA TGCAGCGTTGACAAGGCAGGGGGCTCGGAGACCCAGTACTTC.

This chain uses TRBV7-2 with TRBJ1-5; 7 bases line up with TRBD1. The CDR3 has 14 amino acids. V was clipped by 5 bases and J by 3 bases; unmatched bases: 4. CDR1 and CDR2 from the germline V gene are SGHTA and FQGNSA. The CDR3 DNA reads TGTGCCAGCAGCCGGGACAGATCCAATCAGCCCCAGCATTTT. It encodes CASSRDRSNQPQHF. The full variable domain, in which reference TRBV7-2 and TRBJ1-5 provide the parts outside the CDR3, is GAGVSQSPSNKVTEKGKDVELRCDPISGHTALYWYRQSLGQGLEFLIYFQGNSAPDKSGLPSDRFSAERTGGSVSTLTIQRTQQEDSAVYLCASSRDRSNQPQHFGDGTRLSIL.

The chain is built from TRBV5-1 and TRBJ2-3; 13 bases map to TRBD2. Trimming removed 4 bases from V and 2 bases from J; junction bases left unmatched: 4. The germline V gene has CDR1 SGHRS and CDR2 YFSETQ. This CDR3 spans 16 amino acids. The CDR3 loop reads CASSIGTSGATDTQYF. The CDR3 nucleotides read TGCGCCAGCAGCATAGGGACTAGCGGGGCCACAGATACGCAGTATTTT.

V and J are TRBV5-5 and TRBJ1-1, with 7 bases lining up with TRBD1. J was trimmed by 6 bases and V by 1 base; bases with no gene match: 9. This CDR3 has 15 amino acids. Germline CDR1 SGHKS, CDR2 YYEKEE (reference sequence). The CDR3 is CASSLWGQRMSEAFF. The CDR3 nucleotides are TGTGCCAGCAGCTTGTGGGGACAGAGGATGTCTGAAGCTTTCTTT.

The chain carries TRBV6-1 and TRBJ2-7, with 8 bases lining up with TRBD1. V shed 2 bases, J shed 0 bases, and the junction held 3 bases outside the gene matches. Germline CDR1 reads MNHNS; CDR2 reads SASEGT. The CDR3 is 15 residues long. The CDR3 DNA sequence: TGTGCCAGCAGTGAATTTGGGACAGGCTCCTACGAGCAGTACGTC. It translates to CASSEFGTGSYEQYV.

V and J are TRBV7-2 and TRBJ1-5; 7 positions agree with TRBD1. CDR3 length equals 14 residues. The J segment lost 4 bases and the V segment lost 5 bases, leaving 5 bases of the junction unmatched. From germline, CDR1 is SGHTA and CDR2 FQGNSA. Written as DNA, the CDR3 is TGTGCCAGCAGCCCCCGGGACAGAAATCAGCCCCAGCATTTT. Amino acid sequence: CASSPRDRNQPQHF.

The genes are TRBV19 and TRBJ1-2; D gene uncertain. The CDR3 totals 15 residues. V was pared by 2 bases and J by 4 bases, with 14 bases between. Per the germline V gene, CDR1 is LNHDA and CDR2 is SQIVND (reference sequence). The CDR3 coding sequence is TGTGCCAGTAGTATAAACCCCTGGAGTGCCTATGGCTACACCTTC. This encodes CASSINPWSAYGYTF. The full variable domain, rest sourced from reference TRBV19 and TRBJ1-2, is DGGITQSPKYLFRKEGQNVTLSCEQNLNHDAMYWYRQDPGQGLRLIYYSQIVNDFQKGDIAEGYSVSREKKESFPLTVTSAQKNPTAFYLCASSINPWSAYGYTFGSGTRLTVV.

Details on this clone: The junction departs from germline at one end; a sequencing error may be responsible. The rearrangement joins TRBV5-4 to TRBJ1-2; unclear D gene. Germline loops: CDR1 SGHNT, CDR2 YYREEE (reference sequence). The CDR3 is 13 amino acids. Written as DNA, the CDR3 is TGTGCCAGCAGCTTAGTACAGAGCTATGGCCACACCTTC. Translation: CASSLVQSYGHTF.

The V call is TRBV5-4, the J call TRBJ1-1; no clear D. Germline loops: CDR1 SGHNT, CDR2 YYREEE (reference sequence). Deletions cut 4 bases from V and 5 bases from J, with 12 bases between. The CDR3 loop spans 13 amino acids. CDR3 in amino acids: CASSQGAETEAFF. Written as DNA, the CDR3 is TGTGCCAGCAGCCAAGGTGCGGAAACTGAAGCTTTCTTT.

This CDR3 is CASSFEGQSNQPQHF. The CDR3 DNA sequence: TGCGCCAGCAGCTTCGAAGGACAGAGCAATCAGCCCCAGCATTTT. V is TRBV5-1 and J is TRBJ1-5; D might be TRBD1 (6 bases). Trimming stripped 2 bases from V and 1 base from J, with 10 bases between. This CDR3 spans 15 amino acids. Per germline, CDR1 SGHRS and CDR2 YFSETQ.

The rearrangement links TRBV4-2 to TRBJ2-2; 9 positions agree with TRBD2. The length of the CDR3 is 15 residues. Germline V gives CDR1 LGHNA, CDR2 YNFKEQ. Losses at the gene ends were 1 base for V and 6 bases for J; bases not matched to a gene: 3. The CDR3 nucleotides are TGTGCCAGCAGCCAAGGAAGCGGGGGGTCCGGGGAGCTGTTTTTT. Its translation: CASSQGSGGSGELFF.

Worth noting for this clone: This sample also contains other DNA sequences that code for the same CDR3. The chain combines TRBV9 with TRBJ1-3, with D possibly TRBD1 on 5 matching bases. Germline lookup yields CDR1 SGDLS and CDR2 YYNGEE. The CDR3 covers 14 residues. V gave up 3 bases and J gave up 4 bases, with 11 bases separating them. Here the CDR3 reads CASSGGGSGNTIYF. Here the CDR3 DNA reads TGTGCCAGCAGCGGGGGCGGCTCGGGAAACACCATATATTTT.

The rearrangement links TRBV28 to TRBJ2-4; 8 positions match TRBD2. There are 18 residues in the CDR3. With V trimmed by 6 bases and J by 0 bases, 13 bases remained unmatched. The germline V gene has CDR1 MDHEN and CDR2 SYDVKM. The CDR3 DNA reads as TGTGCCAGCAGCTCCCGGGGGGGCGGGGGGTTAGCCAAAAACATTCAGTACTTC. Its translation: CASSSRGGGGLAKNIQYF.

The rearrangement links TRBV5-1 to TRBJ2-3; TRBD2 agrees at 7 bases. CDR1 and CDR2 (germline): SGHRS, YFSETQ. Trimming removed 4 bases from V and 1 base from J; junction bases left unmatched: 9. This CDR3 spans 16 amino acids. The CDR3 spells CASSRVGTTGTDTQYF. The CDR3 DNA sequence: TGCGCCAGCAGCCGAGTAGGGACTACCGGCACAGATACGCAGTATTTT.

V is TRBV21-1 and J is TRBJ2-6; the DNA was not used to check the table's D call, TRBD1. TRBV21-1 is tagged as a pseudogene. The CDR3 totals 20 residues. CDR3 residues: CASSPRTRALRSSGANVLTF. In DNA form, the CDR3 reads TGTGCCAGCAGCCCTAGGACCAGGGCCCTCCGTAGCTCTGGGGCCAACGTCCTGACTTTC.